Below, 5 T cell receptor beta chains from the same sample are listed, as sequenced in a study of a mutant IDH1 vaccine in newly diagnosed glioma. Generated by immunoSEQ multiplex PCR, the TCRdb table keeps only in-frame clones and is missing some. The sample consists of around 60,000 clones, approximately 84% of them appearing once. The time point here: week 11, during vaccination. Vaccinated patients received 300 ug of mutant IDH1 20-mer peptide per dose, with topical imiquimod. No antigen has been identified for these receptors. The specimen was PBMCs, collected from a glioma patient whose treatment included an IDH1 peptide vaccine. The receptors shown here come from a woman in her forties or fifties with glioma.

The chain has TRBV27 and TRBJ1-2; TRBD1 is a possible D gene (6 bases). The CDR3 covers 14 residues. CDR1 is MNHEY, CDR2 SMNVEV, per germline (reference sequence). V was trimmed by 4 bases and J by 7 bases, leaving 16 bases between them. CDR3 DNA: TGTGCCAGCAGTTCCTTTCGGGGGCGCGGTGGCTACACCTTC. This encodes CASSSFRGRGGYTF.

The chain is built from TRBV29-1 and TRBJ1-3; no definite D call. The V end lost 0 bases, the J end lost 0 bases, and 12 bases lay between the germline ends. The CDR3 consists of 16 residues. Per the germline V gene, CDR1 is SQVTM and CDR2 is ANQGSEA. This CDR3 reads CSVEDRVGISGNTIYF. CDR3 DNA sequence: TGCAGCGTTGAAGATCGGGTAGGGATCTCTGGAAACACCATATATTTT.

The chain is built from TRBV30 and TRBJ2-1; possible D gene TRBD2, 5 bases. Germline assignment: CDR1 GTSNPN and CDR2 SVGIG (reference sequence). Trimming shortened V by 1 base and J by 7 bases, and 17 bases separated the two germline ends. The CDR3 covers 15 residues. The CDR3 coding sequence is TGTGCCTGGAGTGCCGGGGAGATCCTGTTGAATGAGCAGTTCTTC. Its protein is CAWSAGEILLNEQFF.

The V and J genes are TRBV9 and TRBJ2-7; a weak D match, TRBD1 (5 bases). The germline V gene encodes CDR1 SGDLS and CDR2 YYNGEE. Trimming removed 0 bases from V and 2 bases from J, with 12 bases in between. The CDR3 consists of 15 residues. Here the CDR3 reads CASSVGATGPYEQYF. In DNA, the CDR3 is TGTGCCAGCAGCGTAGGGGCCACAGGCCCCTACGAGCAGTACTTC.

The genes are TRBV5-5 and TRBJ2-7; D uncertain. The germline V gene has CDR1 SGHKS and CDR2 YYEKEE (reference sequence). The CDR3 contains 14 residues. Trimming left V 1 base short and J 2 bases short, with 10 bases between. The CDR3 loop is CASSLQGLTYEQYF. The CDR3 DNA reads TGTGCCAGCAGCTTGCAAGGCCTAACCTACGAGCAGTACTTC.